This entry features one T cell receptor beta chain sequence. It has no known antigen specificity. Base qualities are not recorded, but no much larger clone differs from it by a single base. This sample is drawn from a study of siplizumab effects on memory and regulatory T cells (dated by TCRdb to the late 2010s). As for the study more broadly: The study looked at the effect of siplizumab, an anti-CD2 antibody, on alloreactive T-cell subsets in allogeneic mixed lymphocyte reactions made from human PBMCs.

Beyond this particular receptor, the publication reports: Whether proliferating Tregs from siplizumab cultures were suppressive was not functionally confirmed. Unstimulated naive T cells appeared to be more diverse than memory T cells, and naive cells seemed to make a substantial contribution to the alloresponse. For roughly 75-95% of proliferating CD4+ or CD8+ clones, no naive or memory phenotype could be assigned. Among mappable alloreactive CD4+ clones, an average Treg-derived fraction of around 71% was observed with siplizumab, compared with 26.9% in control reactions. Because sequences at frequencies below about 10^-5 were poorly captured, only a minor fraction of alloreactive clones could be mapped back to unstimulated subsets. Siplizumab significantly reduced the cumulative frequency of alloreactive sequences traceable to unstimulated CD4+ memory T cells.

TCRbeta CDR3 sequencing was performed on sorted unstimulated T cells and on proliferating T cells recovered from mixed lymphocyte reactions. Fresh whole blood from ten HLA-typed healthy donors was used as the source from which PBMCs were isolated. V is reduced by 7 bases and J by 8 bases, leaving a spacing of 15 bases between them. The CDR1 and CDR2 encoded by the germline V gene (reference sequence) are SEHNR and FQNEAQ. The CDR3, cysteine through phenylalanine, is 13 amino acids long. CDR3 DNA only is kept here, 39 bases in frame from base 1. The method was the immunoSEQ multiplex PCR assay. Approximately 100,000 TCR templates per sample were assayed on the deep sequencing platform. Genomic DNA extracted from sorted T cells was used for TCRbeta CDR3 sequencing. Turning to the authors' computational methods: The R programming language was used for clonal analysis of the TCRbeta CDR3 data. Alloreactive CD4+ and CD8+ clones were defined by comparing unstimulated samples with post-reaction CFSE-low samples. Alloreactive CD4+ clones were assigned to regulatory or non-regulatory origin by matching sequences to sorted unstimulated Treg and non-Treg repertoires. In its TCRdb copy, this immuneACCESS table keeps in-frame sequences only and misses some clones. Where compared with another copy, unresolved V genes explain less than half of these, and the others have no known cause. Clone size and the V and J calls come from that table; the DNA yielded D and trimming. The sample table holds approximately 48,000 clones, of which over 85% were seen once. Jointly, the top ten make up approximately 17% of the sample.

The chain was built from TRBV7-9 and TRBJ2-1; a weak D assignment points to TRBD2 (5 bases agree). This TCR derives from a human donor in good health. Sequenced input: CD8+ T cells sorted from blood. CDR3 loop: CASNHPAGHEQFF. In nucleotide form, the sequence is TGTGCCAGCAATCACCCGGCGGGCCATGAGCAGTTCTTC.